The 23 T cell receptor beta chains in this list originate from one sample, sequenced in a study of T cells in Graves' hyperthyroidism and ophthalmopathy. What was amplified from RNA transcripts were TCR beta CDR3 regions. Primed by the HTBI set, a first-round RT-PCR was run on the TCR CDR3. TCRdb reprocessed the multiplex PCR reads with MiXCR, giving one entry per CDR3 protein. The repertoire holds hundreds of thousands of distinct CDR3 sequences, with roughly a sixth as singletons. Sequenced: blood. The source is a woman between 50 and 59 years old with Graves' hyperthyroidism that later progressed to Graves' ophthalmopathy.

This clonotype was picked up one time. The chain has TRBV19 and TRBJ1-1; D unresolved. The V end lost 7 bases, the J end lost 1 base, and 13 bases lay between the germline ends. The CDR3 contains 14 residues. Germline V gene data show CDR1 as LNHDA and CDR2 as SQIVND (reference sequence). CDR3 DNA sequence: TGTGCCAGTATGAGGGCCAGAACGAACACTGAAGCTTTCTTT. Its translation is CASMRARTNTEAFF.

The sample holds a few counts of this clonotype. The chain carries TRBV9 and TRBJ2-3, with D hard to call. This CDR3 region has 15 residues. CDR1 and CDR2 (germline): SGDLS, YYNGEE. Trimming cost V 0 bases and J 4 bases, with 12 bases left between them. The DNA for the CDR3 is TGTGCCAGCAGCGTAGCTAGGGTCGACGCAGATACGCAGTATTTT. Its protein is CASSVARVDADTQYF. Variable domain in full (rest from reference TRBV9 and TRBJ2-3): DSGVTQTPKHLITATGQRVTLRCSPRSGDLSVYWYQQSLDQGLQFLIQYYNGEERAKGNILERFSAQQFPDLHSELNLSSLELGDSALYFCASSVARVDADTQYFGPGTRLTVL.

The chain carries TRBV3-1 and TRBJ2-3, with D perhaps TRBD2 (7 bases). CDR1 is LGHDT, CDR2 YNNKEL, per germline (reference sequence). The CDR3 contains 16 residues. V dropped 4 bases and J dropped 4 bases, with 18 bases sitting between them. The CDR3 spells CASSPRTGGGADTQYF. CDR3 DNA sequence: TGTGCCAGCAGCCCCCGGACGGGGGGCGGGGCAGATACGCAGTATTTT.

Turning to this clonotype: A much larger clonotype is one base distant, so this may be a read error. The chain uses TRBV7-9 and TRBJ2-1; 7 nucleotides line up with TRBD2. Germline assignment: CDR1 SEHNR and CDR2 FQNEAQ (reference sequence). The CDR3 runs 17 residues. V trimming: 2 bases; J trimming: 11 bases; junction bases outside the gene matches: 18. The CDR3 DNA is TGTGCCAGCAGCTTATTATATGAGGCGGGGGTAGACGATAAGCAGTTCTTC. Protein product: CASSLLYEAGVDDKQFF. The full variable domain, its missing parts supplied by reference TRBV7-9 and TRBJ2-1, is DTGVSQNPRHKITKRGQNVTFRCDPISEHNRLYWYRQTLGQGPEFLTYFQNEAQLEKSRLLSDRFSAERPKGSFSTLEIQRTEQGDSAMYLCASSLLYEAGVDDKQFFGPGTRLTVL.

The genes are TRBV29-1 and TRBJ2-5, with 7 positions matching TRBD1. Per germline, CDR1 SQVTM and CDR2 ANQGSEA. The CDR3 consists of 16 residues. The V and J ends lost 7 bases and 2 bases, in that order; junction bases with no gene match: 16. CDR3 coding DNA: TGCAGCGCATGGACAGGCGATGGAAACTTTCAAGAGACCCAGTACTTC. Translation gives CSAWTGDGNFQETQYF.

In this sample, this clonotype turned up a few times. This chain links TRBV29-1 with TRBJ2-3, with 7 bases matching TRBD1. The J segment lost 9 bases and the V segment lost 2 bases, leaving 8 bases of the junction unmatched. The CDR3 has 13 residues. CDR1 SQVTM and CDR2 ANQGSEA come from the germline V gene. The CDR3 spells CSVENGQEDTQYF. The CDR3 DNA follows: TGCAGCGTTGAAAATGGACAGGAAGACACGCAGTATTTT.

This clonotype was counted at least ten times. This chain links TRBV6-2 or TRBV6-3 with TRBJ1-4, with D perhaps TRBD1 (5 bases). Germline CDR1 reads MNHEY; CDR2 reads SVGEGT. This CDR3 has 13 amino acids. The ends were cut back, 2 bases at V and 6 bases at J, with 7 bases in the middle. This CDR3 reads CASSYLGHEKLFF. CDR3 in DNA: TGTGCCAGCAGTTACCTGGGGCATGAAAAACTGTTTTTT.

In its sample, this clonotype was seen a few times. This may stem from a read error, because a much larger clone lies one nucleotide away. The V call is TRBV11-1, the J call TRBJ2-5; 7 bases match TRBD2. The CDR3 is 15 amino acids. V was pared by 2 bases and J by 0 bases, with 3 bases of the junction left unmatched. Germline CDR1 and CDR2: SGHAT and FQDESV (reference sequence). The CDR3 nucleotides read TGTGCCAGCAGCTTACGAGGGAGGGACCAAGAGACCCAGTACTTC. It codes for CASSLRGRDQETQYF.

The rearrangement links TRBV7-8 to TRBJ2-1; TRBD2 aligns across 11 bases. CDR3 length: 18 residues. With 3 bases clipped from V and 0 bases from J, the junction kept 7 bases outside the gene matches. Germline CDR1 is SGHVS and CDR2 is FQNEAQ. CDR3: CASSFLAGGRGSYNEQFF. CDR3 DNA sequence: TGTGCCAGCAGCTTTCTAGCGGGAGGTCGAGGCTCCTACAATGAGCAGTTCTTC.

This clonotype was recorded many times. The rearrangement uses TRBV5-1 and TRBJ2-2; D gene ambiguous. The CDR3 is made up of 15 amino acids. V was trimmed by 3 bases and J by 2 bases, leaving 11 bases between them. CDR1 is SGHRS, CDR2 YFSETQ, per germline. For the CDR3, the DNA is TGCGCCAGCAGCTACGCAGGCCCAAACACCGGGGAGCTGTTTTTT. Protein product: CASSYAGPNTGELFF.

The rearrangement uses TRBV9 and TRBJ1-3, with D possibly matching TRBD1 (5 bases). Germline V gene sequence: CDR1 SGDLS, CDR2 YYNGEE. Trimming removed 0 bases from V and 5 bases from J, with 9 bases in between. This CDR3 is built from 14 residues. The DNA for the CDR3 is TGTGCCAGCAGCGTAGACGCAGGGCGAAACACCATATATTTT. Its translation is CASSVDAGRNTIYF. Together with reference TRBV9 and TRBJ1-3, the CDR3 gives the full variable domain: DSGVTQTPKHLITATGQRVTLRCSPRSGDLSVYWYQQSLDQGLQFLIQYYNGEERAKGNILERFSAQQFPDLHSELNLSSLELGDSALYFCASSVDAGRNTIYFGEGSWLTVV.

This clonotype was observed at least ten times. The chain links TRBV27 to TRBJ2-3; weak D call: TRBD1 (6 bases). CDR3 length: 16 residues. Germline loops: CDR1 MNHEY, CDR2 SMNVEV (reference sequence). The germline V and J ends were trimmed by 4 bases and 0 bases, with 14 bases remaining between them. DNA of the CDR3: TGTGCCAGCAGTTCCCTACAGGGTACTAGCACAGATACGCAGTATTTT. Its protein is CASSSLQGTSTDTQYF.

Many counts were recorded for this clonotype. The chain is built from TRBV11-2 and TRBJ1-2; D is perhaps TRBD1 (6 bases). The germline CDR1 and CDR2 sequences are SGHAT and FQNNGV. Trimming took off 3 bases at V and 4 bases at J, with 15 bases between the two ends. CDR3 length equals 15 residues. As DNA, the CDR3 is TGTGCCAGCAGCTTTACAGGGCCATCATCCTATGGCTACACCTTC. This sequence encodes CASSFTGPSSYGYTF.

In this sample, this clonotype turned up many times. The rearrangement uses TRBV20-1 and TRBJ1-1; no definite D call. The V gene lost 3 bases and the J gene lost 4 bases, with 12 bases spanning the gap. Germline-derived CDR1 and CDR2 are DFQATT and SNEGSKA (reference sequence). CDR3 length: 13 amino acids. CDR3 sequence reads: CSARASALTEAFF. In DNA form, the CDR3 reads TGCAGTGCTAGGGCCTCGGCGCTCACTGAAGCTTTCTTT.

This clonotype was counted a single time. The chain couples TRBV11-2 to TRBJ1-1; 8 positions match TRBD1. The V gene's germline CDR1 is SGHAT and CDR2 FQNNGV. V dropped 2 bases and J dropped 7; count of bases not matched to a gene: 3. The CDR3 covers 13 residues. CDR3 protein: CASSLQGAVEAFF. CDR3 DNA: TGTGCCAGCAGCTTACAGGGGGCGGTTGAAGCTTTCTTT. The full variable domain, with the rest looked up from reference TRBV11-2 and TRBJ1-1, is EAGVAQSPRYKIIEKRQSVAFWCNPISGHATLYWYQQILGQGPKLLIQFQNNGVVDDSQLPKDRFSAERLKGVDSTLKIQPAKLEDSAVYLCASSLQGAVEAFFGQGTRLTVV.

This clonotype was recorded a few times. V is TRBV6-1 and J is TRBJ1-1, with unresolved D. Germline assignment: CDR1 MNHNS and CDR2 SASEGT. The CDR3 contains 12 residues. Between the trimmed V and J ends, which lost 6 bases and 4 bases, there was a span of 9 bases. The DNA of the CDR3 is TGTGCCAGCAGCGGCCTGCCCACTGAAGCTTTCTTT. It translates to CASSGLPTEAFF.

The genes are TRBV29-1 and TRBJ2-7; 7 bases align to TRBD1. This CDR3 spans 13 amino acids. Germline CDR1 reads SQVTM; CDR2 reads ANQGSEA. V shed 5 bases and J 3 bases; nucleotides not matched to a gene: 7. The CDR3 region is CSVFRDSSYEQYF. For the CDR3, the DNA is TGCAGCGTTTTCCGGGACAGTAGCTACGAGCAGTACTTC.

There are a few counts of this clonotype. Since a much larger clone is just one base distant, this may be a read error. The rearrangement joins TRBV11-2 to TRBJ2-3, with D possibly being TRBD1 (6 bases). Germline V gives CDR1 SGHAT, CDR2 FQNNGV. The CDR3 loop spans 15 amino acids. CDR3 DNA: TGTGCCTGCAGCTTAGGTGGACAGAGCACAGATACGCAGTATTTT. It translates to CACSLGGQSTDTQYF.

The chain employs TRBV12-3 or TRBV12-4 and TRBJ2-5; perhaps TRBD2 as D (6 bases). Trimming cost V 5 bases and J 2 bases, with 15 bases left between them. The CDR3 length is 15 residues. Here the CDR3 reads CASSLSPREQETQYF. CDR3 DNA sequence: TGTGCCAGCAGTCTCTCCCCCCGGGAGCAAGAGACCCAGTACTTC.

In DNA, the CDR3 is TGTGCCAGCAACCCTGGCAGAGGTGGCTACACCTTC. This encodes CASNPGRGGYTF. V is TRBV11-2 and J is TRBJ1-2; D is unclear. The CDR3 extends over 12 amino acids. CDR1 and CDR2 from the germline V gene are SGHAT and FQNNGV. Trimming shortened V by 7 bases and J by 7 bases, and 13 bases separated the two germline ends. Full variable domain (rest looked up from reference TRBV11-2 and TRBJ1-2): EAGVAQSPRYKIIEKRQSVAFWCNPISGHATLYWYQQILGQGPKLLIQFQNNGVVDDSQLPKDRFSAERLKGVDSTLKIQPAKLEDSAVYLCASNPGRGGYTFGSGTRLTVV.

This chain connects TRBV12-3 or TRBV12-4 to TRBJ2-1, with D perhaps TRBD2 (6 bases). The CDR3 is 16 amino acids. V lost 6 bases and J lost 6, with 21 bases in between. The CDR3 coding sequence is TGTGCCAGCAGCGTCGTCGGGTCCGGGCGGGGCAATGAGCAGTTCTTC. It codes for CASSVVGSGRGNEQFF.

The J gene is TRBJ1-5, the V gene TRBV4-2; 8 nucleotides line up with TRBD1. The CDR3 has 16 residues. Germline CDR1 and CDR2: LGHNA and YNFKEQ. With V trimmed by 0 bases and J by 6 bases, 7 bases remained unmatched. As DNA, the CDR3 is TGTGCCAGCAGCCAAGATGGGAGCAGGGGGCTTCAGCCCCAGCATTTT. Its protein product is CASSQDGSRGLQPQHF.

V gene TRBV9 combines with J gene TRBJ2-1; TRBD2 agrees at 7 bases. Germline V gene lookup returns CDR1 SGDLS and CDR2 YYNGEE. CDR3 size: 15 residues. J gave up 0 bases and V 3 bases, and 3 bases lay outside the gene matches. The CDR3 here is CASSAREGSYNEQFF. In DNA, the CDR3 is TGTGCCAGCAGCGCCAGGGAGGGCTCCTACAATGAGCAGTTCTTC.